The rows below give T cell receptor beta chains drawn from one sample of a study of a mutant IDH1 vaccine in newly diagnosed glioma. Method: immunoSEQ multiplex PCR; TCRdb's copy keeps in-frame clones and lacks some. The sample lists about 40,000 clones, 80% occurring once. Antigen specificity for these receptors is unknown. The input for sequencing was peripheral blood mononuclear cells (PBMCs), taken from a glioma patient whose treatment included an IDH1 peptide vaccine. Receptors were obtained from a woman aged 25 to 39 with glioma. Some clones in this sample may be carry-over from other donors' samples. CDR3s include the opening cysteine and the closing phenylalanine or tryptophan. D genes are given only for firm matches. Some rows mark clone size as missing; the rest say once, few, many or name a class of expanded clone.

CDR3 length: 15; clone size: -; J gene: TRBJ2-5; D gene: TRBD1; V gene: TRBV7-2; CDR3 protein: CASSLVGQGLGTQYF; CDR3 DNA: TGTGCCAGCAGCTTAGTGGGACAGGGGTTAGGGACCCAGTACTTC
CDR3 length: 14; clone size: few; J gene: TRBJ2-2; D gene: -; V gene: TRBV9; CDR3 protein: CASSVSVRTGELFF; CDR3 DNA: TGTGCCAGCAGCGTGAGTGTGAGAACCGGGGAGCTGTTTTTT
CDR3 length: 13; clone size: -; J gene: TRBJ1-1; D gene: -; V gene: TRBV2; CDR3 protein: CASRGTLNTEAFF; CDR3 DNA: TGTGCCAGCAGGGGGACGTTGAACACTGAAGCTTTCTTT
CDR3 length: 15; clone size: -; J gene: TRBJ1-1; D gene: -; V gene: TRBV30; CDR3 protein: CAWSGGPSMNTEAFF; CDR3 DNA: TGTGCCTGGAGTGGAGGCCCATCAATGAACACTGAAGCTTTCTTT
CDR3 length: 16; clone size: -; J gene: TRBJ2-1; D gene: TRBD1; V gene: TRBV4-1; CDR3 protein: CASSQGPRGRTNEQFF; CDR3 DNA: TGCGCCAGCAGCCAAGGCCCGAGGGGGCGGACCAATGAGCAGTTCTTC
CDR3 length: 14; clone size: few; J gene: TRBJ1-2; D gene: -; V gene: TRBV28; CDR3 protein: CASSPPNGLYGYTF; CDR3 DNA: TGTGCCAGCAGTCCCCCCAACGGACTCTATGGCTACACCTTC
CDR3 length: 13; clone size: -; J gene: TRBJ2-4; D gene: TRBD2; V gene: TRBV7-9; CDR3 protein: CASSLGLAGTQYF; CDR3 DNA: TGTGCCAGCAGCTTAGGACTAGCGGGAACTCAGTACTTC
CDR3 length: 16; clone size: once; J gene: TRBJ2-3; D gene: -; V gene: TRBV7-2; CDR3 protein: CASSPGGRGRTDTQYF; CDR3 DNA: TGTGCCAGCAGTCCGGGCGGAAGGGGTCGAACAGATACGCAGTATTTT
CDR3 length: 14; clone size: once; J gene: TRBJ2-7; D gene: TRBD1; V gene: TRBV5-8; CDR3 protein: CASSLPGQGYEQYF; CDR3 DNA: TGTGCCAGCAGCCTACCGGGACAGGGCTACGAGCAGTACTTC
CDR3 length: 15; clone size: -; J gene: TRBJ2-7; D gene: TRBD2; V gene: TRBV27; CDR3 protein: CASSLDREASYEQYF; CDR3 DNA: TGTGCCAGCAGCCTAGACCGGGAGGCCTCCTACGAGCAGTACTTC
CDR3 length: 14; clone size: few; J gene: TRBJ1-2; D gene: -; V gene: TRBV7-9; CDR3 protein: CASSLGQPNYGYTF; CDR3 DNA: TGTGCCAGCAGCTTAGGACAGCCCAACTATGGCTACACCTTC
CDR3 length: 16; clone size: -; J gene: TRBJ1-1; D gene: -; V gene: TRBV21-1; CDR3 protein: CASSNHDRGGITEAFF; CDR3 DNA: TGTGCCAGCAGCAATCACGACAGGGGAGGAATTACTGAAGCTTTCTTT
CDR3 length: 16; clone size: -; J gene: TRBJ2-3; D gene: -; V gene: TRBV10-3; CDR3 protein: CAISGGPEERTDTQYF; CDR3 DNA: TGTGCCATCAGTGGAGGGCCGGAGGAACGCACAGATACGCAGTATTTT
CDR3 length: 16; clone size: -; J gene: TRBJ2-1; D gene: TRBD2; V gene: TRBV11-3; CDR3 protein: CASSLAGTSGYNEQFF; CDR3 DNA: TGTGCCAGCAGCTTAGCTGGGACTAGCGGTTACAATGAGCAGTTCTTC
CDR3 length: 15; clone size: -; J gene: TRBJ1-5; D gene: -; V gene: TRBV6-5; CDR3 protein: CASRRTWGGNQPQHF; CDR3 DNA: TGTGCCAGCCGCCGCACCTGGGGTGGCAATCAGCCCCAGCATTTT
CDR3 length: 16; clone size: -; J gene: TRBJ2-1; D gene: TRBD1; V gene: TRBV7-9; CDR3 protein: CASSLVGTGGFNEQFF; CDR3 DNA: TGTGCCAGCAGCTTAGTAGGGACAGGGGGGTTCAATGAGCAGTTCTTC
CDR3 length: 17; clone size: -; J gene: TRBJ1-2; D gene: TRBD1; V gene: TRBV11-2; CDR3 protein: CASSSPGGTGVFYGYTF; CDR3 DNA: TGTGCCAGCAGCTCCCCCGGCGGGACAGGGGTATTCTATGGCTACACCTTC